This record looks at one T cell receptor (beta chain) sequence and its context. Its antigen is unidentified. The data were taken from a study of OX40 agonist ivuxolimab in advanced cancers. Study in general: Patients in dose escalation had liver, melanoma, kidney or head and neck cancers.

CDR1 is SGHKS and CDR2 is YYEKEE in the germline V gene (reference sequence). The V and J ends lost 1 base and 3 bases, in that order; junction bases with no gene match: 18. The CDR3 sequence is 20 residues long. TCRdb's copy holds only in-frame clones and misses some; the assay was immunoSEQ multiplex PCR. The sample has tens of thousands of clones; approximately 90% are singletons. The study, taken as a whole, reports: Mean expanded clone counts were higher in CD8+ than CD4+ T cells. In the 0.1 to 3.0 mg/kg range, CD4+ and CD8+ blood T cells had expanded clonally by week 6.

The genes are TRBV5-5 and TRBJ2-3; 9 bases are a match to TRBD1. This clonotype was obtained from an adult with an advanced solid tumor such as melanoma, head and neck, liver or kidney cancer. The specimen was CD4+ or CD8+ T cells sorted from blood, collected in a trial of the OX40 agonist ivuxolimab. The CDR3 bases are TGTGCCAGCAGCTTGCCGCCGGGACAGGGTAAATCAGGAGGTACAGATACGCAGTATTTT. Translating it yields CASSLPPGQGKSGGTDTQYF.